The rows below give T cell receptor beta chains drawn from one sample of a study of blood T cell repertoires in COVID-19. Clones were read by immunoSEQ multiplex PCR, and TCRdb kept only the in-frame ones, dropping some. The repertoire includes around 210,000 clones, approximately 80% of them detected once, and around 0.93% sits in the top ten. The sequenced sample was peripheral blood. The receptors originated from a man aged 60 to 75 with COVID-19, enrolled during active disease. CDR3s leave out the opening cysteine and the closing phenylalanine or tryptophan.

v_call	cdr3_length	j_call	cdr3_aa
TRBV7-2	11	TRBJ2-7	ASSLAGRDEQY
TRBV18	11	TRBJ1-2	ASSPTADYGYT
TRBV29-1	12	TRBJ1-1	SVESRVGYTEAF
TRBV30	13	TRBJ2-1	AWSVTSGRSLEQF
TRBV11-2	16	TRBJ1-1	ASRFRPGTGGADTEAF
TRBV24-1	18	TRBJ1-2	ATSDSRGPGTAGINYGYT
TRBV25-1	11	TRBJ2-7	ASIGTGHYEQY
TRBV20-1	9	TRBJ1-1	SASSGQVAF
TRBV3-1/TRBV3-2	13	TRBJ1-2	ASSPTFGEGNGYT
TRBV18	14	TRBJ1-1	ASSRGTLPLNTEAF
TRBV3-1/TRBV3-2	13	TRBJ1-1	ASSQDWGWTGQAF
TRBV3-1/TRBV3-2	13	TRBJ2-5	ASSQGGGNQETQY
TRBV3-1/TRBV3-2	11	TRBJ1-6	ASSQGPSSPLH
TRBV18	12	TRBJ1-2	ASKTGGESYGYT
TRBV6-5	10	TRBJ2-5	ASSTQRETQY
TRBV30	11	TRBJ1-5	AWMGQGGQPQH
TRBV5-4	13	TRBJ2-5	ASRPEREGVETQY
TRBV7-2	17	TRBJ2-6	ASRAGEGRGREGANVLT
TRBV7-9	13	TRBJ2-2	ASSADSGNTGELF
TRBV7-9	12	TRBJ2-5	ASSFFTGQETQY
TRBV5-5	13	TRBJ1-5	ASSPTRGRGQPQH
TRBV2	13	TRBJ2-4	ASSGGGYRKNIQY
TRBV18	14	TRBJ2-1	ASSPPGSGPYNEQF
TRBV7-2	16	TRBJ2-5	ASSLGQVGPPVQETQY
TRBV9	13	TRBJ1-1	ASSPHLGAGPEAF
TRBV19	11	TRBJ1-2	ASSIHLRPGYT
TRBV5-5	10	TRBJ2-1	ASSPTGREQF